This passage covers 32 T cell receptor beta chains from one sample sequenced in a study of Ad26.COV2.S vaccination and SARS-CoV-2 variants. Treatment meaning: 15 to 20 received Ad26.COV2.S at low or high dose, single or two shots; roughly 5 received placebo; per-sample allocation not given. Sampling happened 63 days after the first vaccine or placebo injection. Libraries were prepared by immunoSEQ multiplex PCR; TCRdb keeps only in-frame clonotypes and omits some of them. Among approximately 240,000 clones listed, 88% were seen once. Source: peripheral blood, taken in a trial of Ad26.COV2.S vaccine versus placebo. The receptors were gathered from a person between 18 and 65 years old who received the Ad26.COV2.S COVID-19 vaccine or a placebo.

This chain links TRBV7-2 with TRBJ1-4; 7 bases are a match to TRBD1. V lost 6 bases and J lost 0; bases outside the gene matches: 10. The CDR3 has 17 amino acids. Germline V gene lookup returns CDR1 SGHTA and CDR2 FQGNSA. The CDR3 protein is CASSRDSGGSTNEKLFF. DNA of the CDR3: TGTGCCAGCAGTCGGGACAGTGGGGGCTCAACTAATGAAAAACTGTTTTTT.

V gene TRBV6-4 combines with J gene TRBJ1-1; the D gene is possibly TRBD1 (5 bases). The CDR3 is 13 amino acids. Germline V lookup: CDR1 MRHNA, CDR2 SNTAGT. The germline V and J ends were trimmed by 8 bases and 3 bases, with 13 bases remaining between them. The CDR3 nucleotides are TGTGCCAGCGCCCTAACGGGGGACACTGAAGCTTTCTTT. Its protein product is CASALTGDTEAFF.

The CDR3 reads CSASGRKRAFF. For the CDR3, the DNA is TGCAGTGCTTCCGGACGGAAACGGGCTTTCTTT. The J gene is TRBJ1-1, the V gene TRBV20-1; D is undetermined. V lost 5 bases to trimming and J lost 11 bases, with 15 bases between them. The germline gives CDR1 DFQATT, CDR2 SNEGSKA (reference sequence). The CDR3 spans 11 residues.

This rearrangement joins TRBV19 to TRBJ1-4; the D is unclear. Germline lookup yields CDR1 LNHDA and CDR2 SQIVND (reference sequence). V gave up 4 bases and J gave up 4 bases, with 13 bases separating them. The CDR3 extends over 15 amino acids. CDR3 region: CASSKGGQLNEKLFF. CDR3 DNA sequence: TGTGCCAGTAGTAAGGGCGGGCAGCTTAATGAAAAACTGTTTTTT.

The rearrangement uses TRBV7-2 and TRBJ2-7; D is uncertain. This CDR3 has 15 residues. The germline gives CDR1 SGHTA, CDR2 FQGNSA. V lost 6 bases, J lost 0 bases, and 15 bases lay in between. This chain's CDR3 is CASRLTRSSSYEQYF. The CDR3 bases are TGTGCCAGCAGGTTGACCCGGTCTAGCTCCTACGAGCAGTACTTC.

The genes are TRBV4-1 and TRBJ2-5, with TRBD1 matching 8 bases. The CDR3 consists of 17 residues. Trimming removed 0 bases from V and 1 base from J; junction bases left unmatched: 7. The germline CDR1 and CDR2 sequences are MGHRA and YSYEKL. CDR3 loop: CASSQDGAGGLQETQYF. As DNA, the CDR3 is TGCGCCAGCAGCCAAGATGGGGCAGGGGGCCTCCAAGAGACCCAGTACTTC.

The chain joins TRBV5-1 to TRBJ1-3; 8 bases map to TRBD1. This CDR3 has 17 amino acids. Looked up from germline, CDR1 is SGHRS and CDR2 is YFSETQ. Trimming took 4 bases from V and 0 from J; bases not matched to a gene: 9. CDR3 coding DNA: TGCGCCAGCAGCCCGGTGACAGGGGCGAGCTCTGGAAACACCATATATTTT. This sequence encodes CASSPVTGASSGNTIYF.

A few counts support this clone. V gene TRBV10-3 combines with J gene TRBJ1-1; D perhaps matches TRBD1 (5 bases). The germline V and J ends were trimmed by 7 bases and 0 bases, with 9 bases remaining between them. The CDR3 covers 13 residues. The germline CDR1 and CDR2 sequences are ENHRY and SYGVKD. The CDR3 DNA reads as TGTGCCATCACCACAGGTGTGAACACTGAAGCTTTCTTT. This encodes CAITTGVNTEAFF.

The chain carries TRBV11-2 and TRBJ2-7, with D maybe TRBD2 (6 bases). CDR3 length: 14 amino acids. CDR1 SGHAT and CDR2 FQNNGV come from the germline V gene. V lost 5 bases and J lost 6, with 17 bases in between. The CDR3 sequence: CASSVQRVPLEQYF. CDR3 sequence (DNA): TGTGCCAGCAGCGTGCAGCGGGTTCCCCTCGAGCAGTACTTC.

This clone has just one count. The chain couples TRBV5-1 to TRBJ2-7; D unresolved. V lost 4 bases, J lost 2 bases, and 13 bases lay in between. CDR1 is SGHRS and CDR2 is YFSETQ in the germline V gene. There are 14 residues in the CDR3. In nucleotides, the CDR3 is TGCGCCAGCAGCCTACCGGACCCGACCTACGAGCAGTACTTC. Its translation: CASSLPDPTYEQYF.

Remarks on this clone: Other DNA sequences in this sample translate to the same CDR3. CDR3 nucleotide sequence: TGTGCCAGCGGAATCAATGAGCAGTTCTTC. Its protein is CASGINEQFF. V is TRBV19 and J is TRBJ2-1, with D hard to call. V dropped 9 bases and J dropped 6 bases, with 6 bases sitting between them. The CDR3 totals 10 residues. Germline CDR1 reads LNHDA; CDR2 reads SQIVND (reference sequence).

This chain connects TRBV7-9 to TRBJ2-1; perhaps TRBD2 as D (6 bases). Germline assignment: CDR1 SEHNR and CDR2 FQNEAQ (reference sequence). Trimming cost V 7 bases and J 0 bases, with 10 bases left between them. This CDR3 contains 14 residues. The CDR3 sequence: CASKAGSSYNEQFF. CDR3 DNA: TGTGCCAGCAAGGCGGGGAGCTCCTACAATGAGCAGTTCTTC.

The chain employs TRBV11-2 and TRBJ1-2; tentatively, D is TRBD1 (6 bases). CDR3 length: 15 residues. V dropped 4 bases and J dropped 5 bases, with 17 bases sitting between them. The germline CDR1 and CDR2 sequences are SGHAT and FQNNGV. CDR3 nucleotide sequence: TGTGCCAGCAGCTCGGACAGAAATTCCTGGTATGGCTACACCTTC. This encodes CASSSDRNSWYGYTF.

This chain uses TRBV25-1 with TRBJ2-2, with D maybe TRBD2 (6 bases). The CDR3 is made up of 15 amino acids. In germline, CDR1 is MGHDK, CDR2 SYGVNS. Trimming cost V 2 bases and J 6 bases, with 13 bases left between them. DNA of the CDR3: TGTGCCAGCAGTGAAACCCGGGAGTCTTCCGGGGAGCTGTTTTTT. Protein: CASSETRESSGELFF.

This chain joins TRBV5-4 and TRBJ1-2; D is undetermined. V lost 5 bases and J 11 bases, leaving 13 bases between the germline ends. The CDR3 contains 11 residues. Germline CDR1 reads SGHNT; CDR2 reads YYREEE (reference sequence). CDR3 loop: CASSGLRGYTF. CDR3 DNA: TGTGCCAGCAGTGGTCTTAGAGGGTACACCTTC. Using reference TRBV5-4 and TRBJ1-2 for the parts outside the CDR3, the full variable domain is ETGVTQSPTHLIKTRGQQVTLRCSSQSGHNTVSWYQQALGQGPQFIFQYYREEENGRGNFPPRFSGLQFPNYSSELNVNALELDDSALYLCASSGLRGYTFGSGTRLTVV.

The chain joins TRBV19 to TRBJ1-5; TRBD1 might be the D (6 bases). CDR3 length equals 15 residues. Between the trimmed V and J ends, which lost 6 bases and 2 bases, there was a span of 14 bases. The germline V gene encodes CDR1 LNHDA and CDR2 SQIVND (reference sequence). The DNA of the CDR3 is TGTGCCAGTAGCCCACAGGGAGAGGGCAATCAGCCCCAGCATTTT. Its protein is CASSPQGEGNQPQHF. Together with reference TRBV19 and TRBJ1-5, the CDR3 gives the full variable domain: DGGITQSPKYLFRKEGQNVTLSCEQNLNHDAMYWYRQDPGQGLRLIYYSQIVNDFQKGDIAEGYSVSREKKESFPLTVTSAQKNPTAFYLCASSPQGEGNQPQHFGDGTRLSIL.

This sequence joins TRBV7-8 and TRBJ2-1, with D maybe TRBD2 (5 bases). CDR3 size: 15 residues. The V and J ends lost 3 bases and 4 bases respectively, with 13 bases between them. CDR1 is SGHVS and CDR2 is FQNEAQ in the germline V gene. For the CDR3, the DNA is TGTGCCAGCAGCTTCGGACGCGGGTTGTACAATGAGCAGTTCTTC. This gives the protein CASSFGRGLYNEQFF.

The rearrangement uses TRBV7-2 and TRBJ2-5; 9 positions match TRBD1. Germline-derived CDR1 and CDR2 are SGHTA and FQGNSA. V was pared by 4 bases and J by 1 base, with 4 bases of the junction left unmatched. This CDR3 spans 15 amino acids. CDR3 bases: TGTGCCAGCAGCTCAACAGGGGGCCGCCAAGAGACCCAGTACTTC. Residues: CASSSTGGRQETQYF.

The gene calls are TRBV28 and TRBJ1-1; 9 bases are a match to TRBD1. Germline V lookup: CDR1 MDHEN, CDR2 SYDVKM. V shed 6 bases, J shed 1 base, and the junction held 0 bases outside the gene matches. CDR3 size: 13 residues. The CDR3 loop is CASRGQGNTEAFF. DNA for the CDR3: TGTGCCAGCAGGGGACAGGGGAACACTGAAGCTTTCTTT.

This chain links TRBV30 with TRBJ2-3; 10 bases agree with TRBD2. The CDR3 extends over 18 amino acids. The germline CDR1 and CDR2 sequences are GTSNPN and SVGIG (reference sequence). Unmatched junction bases numbered 10, after V lost 0 bases and J lost 1 base. In nucleotides, the CDR3 is TGTGCCTGGAGTGTAGGACTAGCGGCCATCTCTCGCACAGATACGCAGTATTTT. It is translated as CAWSVGLAAISRTDTQYF.

The chain combines TRBV7-9 with TRBJ1-1; no definite D call. Germline V gene lookup returns CDR1 SEHNR and CDR2 FQNEAQ (reference sequence). V lost 1 base and J 0 bases, leaving 15 bases between the germline ends. The CDR3 consists of 17 residues. CDR3 nucleotides: TGTGCCAGCAGCTTAGGGGTTTGGGGATCCATGAACACTGAAGCTTTCTTT. It is translated as CASSLGVWGSMNTEAFF.

This clone was recorded once. The V gene is TRBV25-1, the J gene TRBJ2-2; D remains unclear. Per germline, CDR1 MGHDK and CDR2 SYGVNS. CDR3 length: 12 amino acids. Trimming cost V 4 bases and J 7 bases, with 7 bases left between them. The CDR3 bases are TGTGCCAGCAGTGGACGTTACGGGGAGCTGTTTTTT. Its protein is CASSGRYGELFF.

This chain joins TRBV18 and TRBJ2-7, with 11 bases matching TRBD2. CDR1 and CDR2 from the germline V gene are KGHSH and LQKENI. This CDR3 is built from 15 residues. Trimming removed 3 bases from V and 5 bases from J; junction bases left unmatched: 6. For the CDR3, the DNA is TGTGCCAGCTCACCCTTAGCGGGAGGGCCCGACGAGCAGTACTTC. The encoded protein is CASSPLAGGPDEQYF.

In nucleotides, the CDR3 is TGCGCCAGCAGCTCGGCCGGCCTTTTAGACGAGCAGTACTTC. Protein product: CASSSAGLLDEQYF. The chain employs TRBV5-1 and TRBJ2-7; D uncertain. CDR3 length: 14 amino acids. Trimming stripped 3 bases from V and 5 bases from J, with 15 bases between. The germline V gene encodes CDR1 SGHRS and CDR2 YFSETQ.

The rearrangement uses TRBV5-1 and TRBJ1-4; no clear D gene. Looked up from germline, CDR1 is SGHRS and CDR2 is YFSETQ. The V and J ends lost 2 bases and 0 bases respectively, with 5 bases between them. This CDR3 contains 14 residues. The CDR3 sequence: CASSFYATNEKLFF. The CDR3 bases are TGCGCCAGCAGCTTCTATGCAACTAATGAAAAACTGTTTTTT.

The chain carries TRBV12-2 and TRBJ2-7; no DNA check was done on the table's D call, TRBD1. TRBV12-2 constitutes a pseudogene. This CDR3 region has 14 residues. In nucleotides, the CDR3 is TGTGCAAGTCGCGTTTGGCAGAACTCCTACGAGCAGTACTTC. It translates to CASRVWQNSYEQYF.

The rearrangement links TRBV24-1 to TRBJ2-2; D not certain. V was clipped by 3 bases and J by 0 bases, with 7 bases between them. Germline CDR1 and CDR2: KGHDR and SFDVKD. CDR3 size: 15 residues. CDR3 residues: CATSDHTSNTGELFF. For the CDR3, the DNA is TGTGCCACCAGTGATCACACCTCGAACACCGGGGAGCTGTTTTTT.

The V call is TRBV24-1, the J call TRBJ1-5; D not resolved. In germline, CDR1 is KGHDR, CDR2 SFDVKD. The CDR3 length is 13 residues. With 5 bases removed from V and 8 bases from J, the gap between germline ends came to 12 bases. The CDR3 is CATSGTNNKPQHF. In nucleotides, the CDR3 is TGTGCCACCAGTGGGACGAATAACAAGCCCCAGCATTTT.

J is TRBJ2-1 and V is TRBV4-3, with 10 bases fitting TRBD1. Germline V gene sequence: CDR1 LGHNA, CDR2 YSLEER. Trimming at V came to 3 bases and at J to 7 bases, leaving 3 bases not matched to a gene. The CDR3 loop spans 14 amino acids. For the CDR3, the DNA is TGCGCCAGCAGCCATCAGGACAGGGGGAATGAGCAGTTCTTC. Its protein is CASSHQDRGNEQFF.

The chain couples TRBV12-3 or TRBV12-4 to TRBJ1-1, with D perhaps matching TRBD1 (5 bases). This CDR3 spans 13 amino acids. V lost 8 bases and J 1 base, leaving 11 bases between the germline ends. The CDR3 sequence is CASAPTANTEAFF. The CDR3 DNA reads TGTGCCAGCGCGCCGACAGCGAACACTGAAGCTTTCTTT.

This rearrangement joins TRBV7-6 to TRBJ2-5, with D possibly being TRBD1 (5 bases). Trimming took off 0 bases at V and 3 bases at J, with 8 bases between the two ends. The CDR3 runs 14 residues. Germline V lookup: CDR1 SGHVS, CDR2 FNYEAQ. The CDR3: CASSLAGREETQYF. In nucleotides, the CDR3 is TGTGCCAGCAGCTTAGCGGGCAGGGAAGAGACCCAGTACTTC.

V and J are TRBV12-3 or TRBV12-4 and TRBJ2-3; D not certain. The CDR3 totals 13 residues. V was cut by 3 bases and J by 8 bases, with 12 bases left in between. The CDR3 spells CASSFYGLGTQYF. The DNA of the CDR3 is TGTGCCAGCAGTTTTTATGGGCTTGGTACGCAGTATTTT.